A single sample gave rise to the 20 T cell receptor beta chains below, sequenced in a study of T-cell memory formation after mild COVID-19 (TCRdb year 2021). Libraries came from 5' RACE. Sequenced using an Illumina NovaSeq 6000. The raw public reads went through TCRdb reprocessing: fastp at Q25, MiXCR clone calling, in-frame beta chains kept. Every entry covers one CDR3 protein and lists the most common genes and DNA from its rows. Counted in this sample were 280,000 or so distinct CDR3 sequences; 7% to 10% of them appeared once. The ten largest clones add up to under 25% of the sample. Sequencing input: PBMCs or a T cell subset sorted from them (not recorded which). All receptors derive from a man younger than 35 who had mild COVID-19 (a few samples of this study predate the infection). The sample titles of this study are shuffled in the database, so cell type and time point are left out; the donor was told from shared clones.

This clonotype appeared a few times. This sequence joins TRBV4-2 and TRBJ2-5, with TRBD2 matching 7 bases. Germline loops: CDR1 LGHNA, CDR2 YNFKEQ. V lost 4 bases, J lost 2 bases, and 7 bases stayed unmatched. The CDR3 extends over 15 amino acids. Here the CDR3 reads CASSLGIGGQETQYF. For the CDR3, the DNA is TGTGCCAGCAGCCTGGGTATCGGGGGGCAAGAGACCCAGTACTTC.

The sample holds a few counts of this clonotype. V and J are TRBV12-3 or TRBV12-4 and TRBJ1-2; 7 bases are a match to TRBD1. V gave up 6 bases and J gave up 3 bases; unmatched junction bases: 4. The CDR3 is made up of 13 amino acids. DNA of the CDR3: TGTGCCAGCAGCGCCGACAGGGACTATGGCTACACCTTC. Protein sequence: CASSADRDYGYTF.

This clonotype has ten or more counts. V is TRBV4-3 and J is TRBJ2-3; D is unresolved. CDR3 length: 14 amino acids. Germline V gives CDR1 LGHNA, CDR2 YSLEER. V shed 0 bases and J shed 1 base, with 5 bases lying between them. CDR3 DNA: TGCGCCAGCAGCCAAGATCGGGGCACAGATACGCAGTATTTT. This gives the protein CASSQDRGTDTQYF.

The CDR3, as DNA: TGTGCCAGTAGTATAGGGCAGGGGGCGAAGACTGAAGCTTTCTTT. Its translation is CASSIGQGAKTEAFF. This chain uses TRBV19 with TRBJ1-1, with TRBD1 identical over 8 bases. The CDR3 sequence is 15 residues long. Trimming removed 1 base from V and 5 bases from J; junction bases left unmatched: 6. Germline loops: CDR1 LNHDA, CDR2 SQIVND (reference sequence). Together with reference TRBV19 and TRBJ1-1, the CDR3 gives the full variable domain: DGGITQSPKYLFRKEGQNVTLSCEQNLNHDAMYWYRQDPGQGLRLIYYSQIVNDFQKGDIAEGYSVSREKKESFPLTVTSAQKNPTAFYLCASSIGQGAKTEAFFGQGTRLTVV.

This clonotype has more than one count but fewer than ten. This sequence joins TRBV6-1 and TRBJ2-1, with D uncertain. Germline CDR1 reads MNHNS; CDR2 reads SASEGT. The CDR3 is 13 residues long. Between the trimmed V and J ends, which lost 4 bases and 9 bases, there was a span of 13 bases. CDR3: CASSGGLGSEQFF. CDR3 nucleotides: TGTGCCAGCAGTGGTGGGTTGGGCAGTGAGCAGTTCTTC.

This clonotype came up a few times. V and J are TRBV28 and TRBJ1-1, with unresolved D. The V and J ends lost 6 bases and 4 bases respectively, with 12 bases between them. The CDR3 contains 13 residues. Germline lookup yields CDR1 MDHEN and CDR2 SYDVKM. Written as DNA, the CDR3 is TGTGCCAGCAGGATTCAGGTCGGCACTGAAGCTTTCTTT. It translates to CASRIQVGTEAFF. Full variable domain (missing parts from reference TRBV28 and TRBJ1-1): DVKVTQSSRYLVKRTGEKVFLECVQDMDHENMFWYRQDPGLGLRLIYFSYDVKMKEKGDIPEGYSVSREKKERFSLILESASTNQTSMYLCASRIQVGTEAFFGQGTRLTVV.

This clonotype came up many times. The CDR3, as DNA: TGTGCCAGCAGTTTTGACCGGGGACACAATGAGCAGTTCTTC. This codes for CASSFDRGHNEQFF. The rearrangement links TRBV12-3 or TRBV12-4 to TRBJ2-1; D possibly matches TRBD1 or TRBD2 (5 bases each). The V end was cut by 3 bases, the J end by 5 bases, with 11 bases between. CDR3 length equals 14 residues.

This clonotype was observed a handful of times. The chain's CDR3 is CASSLQTYEQYV. The CDR3 coding sequence is TGTGCCAGCAGCTTACAGACCTACGAGCAGTACGTC. The rearrangement uses TRBV5-6 and TRBJ2-7, with no clear D. The CDR3 sequence is 12 residues long. The ends were cut back, 2 bases at V and 2 bases at J, with 5 bases in the middle. Germline CDR1 SGHDT, CDR2 YYEEEE.

V usage is TRBV6-5 and J usage is TRBJ1-2, with 8 positions matching TRBD1. Germline V gene lookup returns CDR1 MNHEY and CDR2 SVGAGI. The V and J ends lost 2 bases and 8 bases, in that order; junction bases with no gene match: 7. The CDR3 spans 14 residues. The CDR3 DNA sequence: TGTGCCAGCAGTTACGGGGACAGGCAAGGGGGCTACACCTTC. This encodes CASSYGDRQGGYTF.

This clonotype showed up many times. This rearrangement joins TRBV5-6 to TRBJ1-6; D remains ambiguous. Trimming removed 3 bases at V and 6 bases at J, with 4 bases between. The CDR3 extends over 12 amino acids. In germline, CDR1 is SGHDT, CDR2 YYEEEE. The DNA for the CDR3 is TGTGCCAGCAGCTGGAGTAATTCACCCCTCCACTTT. This codes for CASSWSNSPLHF. The full variable domain, rest sourced from reference TRBV5-6 and TRBJ1-6, is DAGVTQSPTHLIKTRGQQVTLRCSPKSGHDTVSWYQQALGQGPQFIFQYYEEEERQRGNFPDRFSGHQFPNYSSELNVNALLLGDSALYLCASSWSNSPLHFGNGTRLTVT.

This clonotype was seen repeatedly, ten times or more. V usage is TRBV20-1 and J usage is TRBJ2-5; 9 positions agree with TRBD2. There are 14 residues in the CDR3. Germline V gene data show CDR1 as DFQATT and CDR2 as SNEGSKA (reference sequence). The V segment lost 5 bases and the J segment 5 bases; nucleotides outside the gene matches: 9. CDR3 sequence (DNA): TGCAGTGCTCCCCCGGGACTAGCTTTGGAGACCCAGTACTTC. It yields the protein CSAPPGLALETQYF.

V gene TRBV20-1 combines with J gene TRBJ2-3, with 9 nucleotides matching TRBD1. CDR3 size: 14 residues. J was trimmed by 5 bases and V by 6 bases; bases with no gene match: 9. Germline V gene data show CDR1 as DFQATT and CDR2 as SNEGSKA (reference sequence). CDR3 DNA: TGCAGTGCCTCCGGACAGGGGTTGGTAGATACGCAGTATTTT. As protein: CSASGQGLVDTQYF.

This clonotype was seen only a few times. The rearrangement uses TRBV24-1 and TRBJ1-5; 11 bases agree with TRBD1. The trim removed 8 bases at V and 10 bases at J, leaving 9 bases unmatched. CDR1 is KGHDR and CDR2 is SFDVKD in the germline V gene. The CDR3 loop spans 14 amino acids. CDR3 sequence: CATNSGQGGSPQHF. The CDR3 bases are TGTGCCACCAACTCGGGACAGGGGGGTTCCCCCCAGCATTTT.

This clonotype appeared a few times. The genes are TRBV27 and TRBJ2-1, with TRBD2 matching over 16 bases. The CDR3 sequence is 16 residues long. With 4 bases clipped from V and 5 bases from J, the junction kept 2 bases outside the gene matches. Germline V lookup: CDR1 MNHEY, CDR2 SMNVEV (reference sequence). The CDR3 region is CASSSGLAGGNNEQFF. The CDR3 coding sequence is TGTGCCAGCAGTTCGGGACTAGCGGGGGGGAACAATGAGCAGTTCTTC.

In this sample, this clonotype turned up a few times. The chain combines TRBV4-1 with TRBJ1-4; unclear D gene. From germline, CDR1 is MGHRA and CDR2 YSYEKL. V dropped 3 bases and J dropped 0 bases, with 11 bases sitting between them. The CDR3 consists of 16 residues. CDR3 bases: TGCGCCAGCAGCCAGAATCCGGGAACAACTAATGAAAAACTGTTTTTT. Protein: CASSQNPGTTNEKLFF.

The J gene is TRBJ1-5, the V gene TRBV28, with D unresolved. Germline CDR1 is MDHEN and CDR2 is SYDVKM. The CDR3 length is 15 residues. V shed 6 bases and J shed 2 bases, with 14 bases lying between them. The CDR3 is CASSRRGSGNQPQHF. The CDR3 bases are TGTGCCAGCAGCCGCCGGGGTAGCGGCAATCAGCCCCAGCATTTT. The full variable domain, with the rest looked up from reference TRBV28 and TRBJ1-5, is DVKVTQSSRYLVKRTGEKVFLECVQDMDHENMFWYRQDPGLGLRLIYFSYDVKMKEKGDIPEGYSVSREKKERFSLILESASTNQTSMYLCASSRRGSGNQPQHFGDGTRLSIL.

There are a few counts of this clonotype. The chain couples TRBV10-3 to TRBJ1-2; D not certain. Germline V gene lookup returns CDR1 ENHRY and CDR2 SYGVKD. The CDR3 loop spans 12 amino acids. V was cut by 6 bases and J by 3 bases, with 8 bases left in between. CDR3 amino acids: CAIRTGDYGYTF. DNA for the CDR3: TGTGCCATCAGGACGGGAGACTATGGCTACACCTTC.

A few counts support this clonotype. This rearrangement joins TRBV11-2 to TRBJ2-6, with D uncertain. The CDR3 is 17 residues long. Trimming took 2 bases from V and 0 from J, leaving 11 bases between them. CDR1 and CDR2 (germline): SGHAT, FQNNGV. CDR3 nucleotide sequence: TGTGCCAGCAGCTTAATCAGGTCAGGCTCTGGGGCCAACGTCCTGACTTTC. Its protein is CASSLIRSGSGANVLTF.

This clonotype was picked up a small number of times. The chain is built from TRBV5-1 and TRBJ1-1, with 7 bases that match TRBD1. V lost 7 bases and J lost 4; bases outside the gene matches: 10. The CDR3 loop spans 14 amino acids. Germline values: CDR1 SGHRS, CDR2 YFSETQ. The CDR3 sequence is CASREGAGVTEAFF. The CDR3 DNA is TGCGCCAGCCGGGAGGGGGCAGGGGTCACTGAAGCTTTCTTT.

This clonotype was seen ten or more times. This sequence joins TRBV9 and TRBJ2-2; D is undetermined. The CDR3 spans 12 residues. The V gene lost 4 bases and the J gene lost 3 bases, with 4 bases spanning the gap. Germline loops: CDR1 SGDLS, CDR2 YYNGEE. In nucleotides, the CDR3 is TGTGCCAGCAGCAGGTACACCGGGGAGCTGTTTTTT. Translating gives CASSRYTGELFF.